This TCR beta chain was sequenced for a study of cytomegalovirus exposure and HLA in healthy donors. Whole-study findings and limits: Highly shared sequence variants in one cluster were likely a sequencing artifact.

Germline CDR1 is LNHDA and CDR2 is SQIVND (reference sequence). This CDR3 has 15 residues. Trimming pared 4 bases from V and 4 bases from J, leaving 14 bases between. The PCR ran on 60 Vbeta and 13 Jbeta primers. Assay: immunoSEQ multiplex PCR; the TCRdb copy retains only in-frame clones and omits some. The sample carries 200,000 or so clones, more than 60% recorded once. Concerning this clone: Its specificity is not known.

Source material: PBMCs. The receptor comes from a man between 40 and 49 years old in good health and CMV-seronegative. The V and J genes are TRBV19 and TRBJ1-5; no firm D call. CDR3 sequence (DNA): TGTGCCAGTAGTACCGTTTACTATACGAATCAGCCCCAGCATTTT. Protein product: CASSTVYYTNQPQHF.